This T cell receptor beta chain is from a study of neurological immune-mediated disorders. Germline CDR1 reads KGHDR; CDR2 reads SFDVKD. The CDR3 has 13 residues. With 3 bases removed from V and 9 bases from J, the gap between germline ends came to 13 bases. At least ten counts were recorded for this clonotype. MiXCR, run by TCRdb on the 5' RACE reads, gives a single entry per CDR3 protein. The sample lists around 80,000 distinct CDR3 sequences; 10% were seen once. The sample was PBMCs. This receptor was identified in a man aged 40-49 years in good health. The chain employs TRBV24-1 and TRBJ1-2; D unclear. The CDR3 nucleotides read TGTGCCACCAGTGATGGAGGTCGCGGTAGCTACACCTTC. This sequence encodes CATSDGGRGSYTF.